This T cell receptor (beta chain) originates from a study of T cells after yellow fever vaccination. Across the study: The fractions with low cell numbers were processed using SMART-Seq v4 Ultra Low Input.

Regarding this clonotype: This sequence may be a read error, since a much larger clone differs from it by one base.

TCRdb re-analysed the 5' RACE reads in MiXCR, keeping a single row per CDR3 protein. The sample shows roughly 330,000 distinct CDR3 sequences, 3.5% to 4.5% of them seen only once. The CDR3 has 13 amino acids. CDR1 MNHEY and CDR2 SMNVEV come from the germline V gene (reference sequence). The source of this sequence is a man aged 18 to 30 who received the YFV17D yellow fever vaccine. Sequences were derived from PBMCs, sampled 5 days after the yellow fever booster vaccination. The chain couples TRBV27 to TRBJ2-1; D might be TRBD2 (6 bases). The CDR3: CASSSLALDEQIF. In nucleotides, the CDR3 is TGTGCCAGCAGTTCACTAGCCTTAGATGAGCAGATCTTC.